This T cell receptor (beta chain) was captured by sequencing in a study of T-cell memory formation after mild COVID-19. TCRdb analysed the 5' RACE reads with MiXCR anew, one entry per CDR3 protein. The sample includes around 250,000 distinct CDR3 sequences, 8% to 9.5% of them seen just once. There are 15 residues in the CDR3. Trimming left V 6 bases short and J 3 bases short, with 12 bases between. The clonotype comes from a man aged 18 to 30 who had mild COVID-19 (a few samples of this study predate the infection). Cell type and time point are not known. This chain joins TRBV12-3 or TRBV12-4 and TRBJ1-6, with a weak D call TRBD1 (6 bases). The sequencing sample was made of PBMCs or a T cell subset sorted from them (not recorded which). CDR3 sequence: CASSLTGIYNSPLHF. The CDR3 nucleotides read TGTGCCAGCAGCCTGACAGGCATCTATAATTCACCCCTCCACTTT.